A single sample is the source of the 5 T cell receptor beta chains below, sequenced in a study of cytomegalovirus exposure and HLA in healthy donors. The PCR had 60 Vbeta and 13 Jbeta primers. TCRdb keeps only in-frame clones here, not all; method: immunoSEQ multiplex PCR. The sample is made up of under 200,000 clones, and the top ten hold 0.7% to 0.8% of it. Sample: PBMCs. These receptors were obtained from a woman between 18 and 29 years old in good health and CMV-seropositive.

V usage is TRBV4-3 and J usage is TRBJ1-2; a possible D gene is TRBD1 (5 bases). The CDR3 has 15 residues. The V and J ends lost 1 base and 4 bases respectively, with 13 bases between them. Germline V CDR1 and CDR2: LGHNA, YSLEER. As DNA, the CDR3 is TGCGCCAGCAGCCAAGTGATCGGGGGAAGCTATGGCTACACCTTC. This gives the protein CASSQVIGGSYGYTF.

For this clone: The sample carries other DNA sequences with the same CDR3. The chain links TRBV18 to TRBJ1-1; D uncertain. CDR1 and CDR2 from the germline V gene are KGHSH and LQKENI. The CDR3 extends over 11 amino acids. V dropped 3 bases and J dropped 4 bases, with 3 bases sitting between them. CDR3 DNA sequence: TGTGCCAGCTCACCGAGCACTGAAGCTTTCTTT. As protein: CASSPSTEAFF.

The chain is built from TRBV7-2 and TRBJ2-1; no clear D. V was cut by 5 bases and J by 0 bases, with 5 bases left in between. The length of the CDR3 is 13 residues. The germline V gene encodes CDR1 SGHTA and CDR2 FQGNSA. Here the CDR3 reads CASSPFSYNEQFF. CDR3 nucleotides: TGTGCCAGCAGCCCATTCTCCTACAATGAGCAGTTCTTC.

The CDR3 region is CASIRADSYYGYTF. CDR3 coding DNA: TGTGCCAGCATTAGGGCCGACAGCTACTATGGCTACACCTTC. J is TRBJ1-2 and V is TRBV6-1, with TRBD1 as a possible D gene (5 bases). This CDR3 comprises 14 residues. Trimming stripped 7 bases from V and 3 bases from J, with 15 bases between. In germline, CDR1 is MNHNS, CDR2 SASEGT.

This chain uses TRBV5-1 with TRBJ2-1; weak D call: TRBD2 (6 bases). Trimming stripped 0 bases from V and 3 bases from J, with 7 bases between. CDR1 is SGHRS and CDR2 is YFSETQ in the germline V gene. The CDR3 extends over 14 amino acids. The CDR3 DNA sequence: TGCGCCAGCAGCTTGGAGACTAGCTACAATGAGCAGTTCTTC. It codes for CASSLETSYNEQFF.